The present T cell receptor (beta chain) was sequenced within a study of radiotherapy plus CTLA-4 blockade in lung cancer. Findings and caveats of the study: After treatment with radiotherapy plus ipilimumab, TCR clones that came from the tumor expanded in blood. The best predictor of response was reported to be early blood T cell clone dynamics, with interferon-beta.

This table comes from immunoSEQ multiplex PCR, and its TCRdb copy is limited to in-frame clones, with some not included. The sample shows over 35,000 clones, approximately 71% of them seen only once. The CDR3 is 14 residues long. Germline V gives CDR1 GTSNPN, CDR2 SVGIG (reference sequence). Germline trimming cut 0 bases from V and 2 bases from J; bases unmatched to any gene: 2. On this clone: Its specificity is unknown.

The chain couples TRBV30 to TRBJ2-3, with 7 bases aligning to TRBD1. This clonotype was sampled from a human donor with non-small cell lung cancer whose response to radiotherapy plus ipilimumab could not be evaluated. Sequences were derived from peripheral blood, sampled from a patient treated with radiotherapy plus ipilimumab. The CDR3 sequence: CAWSVGQATDTQYF. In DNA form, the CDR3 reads TGTGCCTGGAGTGTAGGACAGGCCACAGATACGCAGTATTTT.